This T cell receptor beta chain appears in the sequencing data of a study of STAT3 mutations in large granular lymphocyte leukemia. Study outcomes and limitations: Every T-cell large granular lymphocyte leukemia patient had at least one immunodominant TCR beta clonotype.

Assay: immunoSEQ multiplex PCR; the TCRdb copy retains only in-frame clones and omits some. The table lists some 2,000 clones, under 80% of them singletons. In the case of this clone: Its antigen is unknown.

The V gene's germline CDR1 is LGHNT and CDR2 FRNRAP. The CDR3 has 12 residues. Trimming shortened V by 6 bases and J by 0 bases, and 4 bases separated the two germline ends. Sequenced material: peripheral blood mononuclear cells. This chain uses TRBV12-5 with TRBJ2-3; D not certain. This TCR was sampled from a man in his sixties with T-cell large granular lymphocyte leukemia. Some clones in this sample may be carry-over from other donors' samples. The CDR3 region is CASGPSTDTQYF. CDR3 DNA sequence: TGTGCTAGTGGACCCAGCACAGATACGCAGTATTTT.